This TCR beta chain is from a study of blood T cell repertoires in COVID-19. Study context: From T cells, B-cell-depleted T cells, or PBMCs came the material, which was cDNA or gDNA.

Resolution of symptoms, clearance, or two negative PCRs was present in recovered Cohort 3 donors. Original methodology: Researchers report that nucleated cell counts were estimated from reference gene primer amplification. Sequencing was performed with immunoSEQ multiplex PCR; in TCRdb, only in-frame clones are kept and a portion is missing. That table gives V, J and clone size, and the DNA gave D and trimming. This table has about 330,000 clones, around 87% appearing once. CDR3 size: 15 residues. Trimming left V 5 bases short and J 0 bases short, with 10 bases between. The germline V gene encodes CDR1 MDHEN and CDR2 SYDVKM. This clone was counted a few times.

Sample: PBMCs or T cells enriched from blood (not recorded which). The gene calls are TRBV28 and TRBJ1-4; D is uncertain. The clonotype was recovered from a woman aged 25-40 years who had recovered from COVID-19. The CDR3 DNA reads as TGTGCCAGCAGTGGCTGGGGAGCAACTAATGAAAAACTGTTTTTT. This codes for CASSGWGATNEKLFF.